The 26 T cell receptor beta chains presented below share a single source sample, sequenced in a study of cytomegalovirus exposure and HLA in healthy donors. A multiplex PCR was run with 60 Vbeta primers and 13 Jbeta primers. The assay was immunoSEQ multiplex PCR, and TCRdb's table has in-frame clones only and misses some. The sample has about 130,000 clones, more than 65% seen once. The source material was PBMCs. These receptors originate from a woman aged 18-29 years in good health and CMV-seropositive.

This chain uses TRBV9 with TRBJ2-5, with 11 positions matching TRBD2. Germline lookup yields CDR1 SGDLS and CDR2 YYNGEE. The CDR3 sequence is 17 residues long. V lost 0 bases to trimming and J lost 5 bases; unmatched junction nucleotides: 9. The CDR3 is CASSVGGNSGGAETQYF. The CDR3 bases are TGTGCCAGCAGCGTAGGCGGTAATAGCGGGGGGGCGGAGACCCAGTACTTC.

With regard to this clone: The same CDR3 also results from other DNA sequences found in this sample. The gene calls are TRBV10-3 and TRBJ1-1; tentative D call: TRBD1 (6 bases). Trimming pared 6 bases from V and 4 bases from J, leaving 12 bases between. Per the germline V gene, CDR1 is ENHRY and CDR2 is SYGVKD. This CDR3 spans 13 amino acids. The CDR3 sequence: CAIRTEGVTEAFF. CDR3 nucleotide sequence: TGTGCCATCAGGACTGAGGGGGTCACTGAAGCTTTCTTT.

The chain employs TRBV4-1 and TRBJ2-1, with 10 nucleotides matching TRBD1. Germline CDR1 MGHRA, CDR2 YSYEKL. The length of the CDR3 is 16 residues. V lost 4 bases and J lost 7; bases outside the gene matches: 10. The CDR3 bases are TGCGCCAGCAGCCCGCCGGGACAGGGGATGCAGAATGAGCAGTTCTTC. This gives the protein CASSPPGQGMQNEQFF.

This clone was detected a few times. The genes are TRBV5-6 and TRBJ2-1; no reliable D call. Trimming left V 0 bases short and J 4 bases short, with 8 bases between. Germline assignment: CDR1 SGHDT and CDR2 YYEEEE. The CDR3 is made up of 14 amino acids. CDR3 nucleotide sequence: TGTGCCAGCAGCTTGGGGTACAGTTACAATGAGCAGTTCTTC. It codes for CASSLGYSYNEQFF.

This clone was detected only once. J is TRBJ2-1 and V is TRBV6-5, with a possible D match to TRBD2 (7 bases). CDR1 is MNHEY and CDR2 is SVGAGI in the germline V gene. There are 11 residues in the CDR3. Between the trimmed V and J ends, which lost 8 bases and 15 bases, there was a span of 17 bases. The CDR3 bases are TGTGCCAGCGGGGAGGGGGGGAAGGGGTTCTTC. Amino acid sequence: CASGEGGKGFF.

Points on this clone: At one end the junction does not follow the germline gene, possibly because of a read error. This rearrangement joins TRBV7-7 to TRBJ2-7; D call uncertain. CDR1 and CDR2 (germline): SSHAT, FNYEAQ (reference sequence). This CDR3 comprises 15 residues. Here the CDR3 DNA reads TGTGCTAGCAGCTCCGGGTCCTCGAGCTCCTACGAGCAGTACTTC. Protein sequence: CASSSGSSSSYEQYF.

The V gene is TRBV5-1, the J gene TRBJ2-7; TRBD1 aligns across 7 bases. The CDR3 is made up of 14 amino acids. The J segment lost 2 bases and the V segment lost 5 bases, leaving 7 bases of the junction unmatched. Germline CDR1 reads SGHRS; CDR2 reads YFSETQ. The CDR3 protein is CASRSQGGAYEQYF. The CDR3 DNA follows: TGCGCCAGCAGGAGTCAAGGGGGCGCCTACGAGCAGTACTTC.

The chain combines TRBV7-6 with TRBJ1-5; D gene unclear. This CDR3 comprises 15 residues. Per the germline V gene, CDR1 is SGHVS and CDR2 is FNYEAQ. V dropped 1 base and J dropped 4 bases, with 11 bases sitting between them. As DNA, the CDR3 is TGTGCCAGCAGCTTAGATGTGCAGTCAAATCAGCCCCAGCATTTT. It encodes CASSLDVQSNQPQHF.

This clone appeared once. This chain links TRBV5-1 with TRBJ1-1; 7 bases fit TRBD1. V was pared by 3 bases and J by 4 bases, with 12 bases of the junction left unmatched. The CDR3 is 16 amino acids. CDR1 and CDR2 from the germline V gene are SGHRS and YFSETQ. For the CDR3, the DNA is TGCGCCAGCAGCTCACAGGGGACCTCCGTGGGCACTGAAGCTTTCTTT. This gives the protein CASSSQGTSVGTEAFF.

This clone was observed a handful of times. DNA for the CDR3: TGCGCCAGCAGTGAAACAGGTTGGGAGCAGTACTTC. Its protein product is CASSETGWEQYF. The chain has TRBV10-2 and TRBJ2-7, with a tentative D call TRBD1 (5 bases). The CDR3 covers 12 residues. Germline lookup yields CDR1 WSHSY and CDR2 SAAADI. V lost 3 bases, J lost 7 bases, and 10 bases lay in between.

The chain couples TRBV5-1 to TRBJ2-5; D might be TRBD1 (5 bases). Near its end, the DNA agrees better with TRBJ2-7, so the J call may be wrong. Germline loops: CDR1 SGHRS, CDR2 YFSETQ. CDR3 length: 14 residues. The CDR3 DNA is TGCGCCAGCAGCTTGGTGGACACCGCCTACGAGCAGTACTTC. Amino acids: CASSLVDTAYEQYF.

The V and J genes are TRBV7-3 and TRBJ2-1, with 15 bases aligning to TRBD2. The CDR3 is 14 residues long. Germline V CDR1 and CDR2: SGHTA, FQGTGA. The J segment lost 12 bases and the V segment lost 6 bases, leaving 6 bases of the junction unmatched. CDR3 region: CASRAGTSGGRQFF. The CDR3 DNA reads as TGTGCCAGCAGGGCAGGGACTAGCGGGGGGAGGCAGTTCTTC.

This chain connects TRBV29-1 to TRBJ2-5; TRBD2 aligns across 7 bases. Germline V gene lookup returns CDR1 SQVTM and CDR2 ANQGSEA. The CDR3 totals 18 residues. V lost 1 base to trimming and J lost 5 bases; unmatched junction nucleotides: 19. CDR3 loop: CSVEVLIGEGSERETQYF. The CDR3 DNA reads TGCAGCGTTGAAGTCCTGATCGGGGAGGGGTCCGAGCGGGAGACCCAGTACTTC.

The chain employs TRBV9 and TRBJ2-2, with 12 positions matching TRBD2. Per the germline V gene, CDR1 is SGDLS and CDR2 is YYNGEE. This CDR3 spans 16 amino acids. The V gene end was trimmed by 0 bases and the J gene end by 9 bases; junction bases not matched to a gene: 6. Written as DNA, the CDR3 is TGTGCCAGCAGCGTAGGACTAGCGGGGGCTTCGTGGGAGCTGTTTTTT. It yields the protein CASSVGLAGASWELFF.

The chain has TRBV4-1 and TRBJ1-2, with 11 bases that match TRBD1. The CDR3 totals 16 residues. Looked up from germline, CDR1 is MGHRA and CDR2 is YSYEKL. The ends lost 0 bases at V and 5 bases at J; junction bases unmatched: 5. The CDR3 sequence is CASSQESGTGGYGYTF. Here the CDR3 DNA reads TGCGCCAGCAGCCAAGAATCGGGGACAGGGGGTTATGGCTACACCTTC.

This clone has a single count. The junction does not match germline at one end; this may be a read error. J is TRBJ2-5 and V is TRBV7-9, with 7 nucleotides matching TRBD2. The J call may be wrong; the DNA end is better matched by TRBJ2-7. Germline V gene data show CDR1 as SEHNR and CDR2 as FQNEAQ (reference sequence). This CDR3 region has 13 residues. The CDR3 DNA is TGTTCCAGCAGCCCCGGGGGGTCCTACGAGCAGTACTTC. Protein sequence: CSSSPGGSYEQYF.

The chain recombines TRBV10-1 with TRBJ2-1, with 8 bases aligning to TRBD2. The V and J ends lost 0 bases and 15 bases, in that order; junction bases with no gene match: 16. This CDR3 is built from 16 residues. The germline CDR1 and CDR2 sequences are WNHNN and SYGVQD (reference sequence). CDR3 sequence (DNA): TGCGCCAGCAGTGAGTCTCAGACTAGCGCGGACAGTTCACTGTTCTTC. It translates to CASSESQTSADSSLFF.

J is TRBJ2-1 and V is TRBV19, with 10 bases matching TRBD1. CDR1 is LNHDA, CDR2 SQIVND, per germline (reference sequence). The CDR3 covers 14 residues. V dropped 9 bases and J dropped 3; count of bases not matched to a gene: 5. CDR3 coding DNA: TGTGCCAGCAGGGGACAGGGGTACTACAATGAGCAGTTCTTC. The encoded protein is CASRGQGYYNEQFF. Based on the CDR3 plus reference TRBV19 and TRBJ2-1, the full variable domain is DGGITQSPKYLFRKEGQNVTLSCEQNLNHDAMYWYRQDPGQGLRLIYYSQIVNDFQKGDIAEGYSVSREKKESFPLTVTSAQKNPTAFYLCASRGQGYYNEQFFGPGTRLTVL.

V usage is TRBV7-6 and J usage is TRBJ2-7; TRBD1 matches 8 bases. The J segment lost 2 bases and the V segment lost 1 base, leaving 4 bases of the junction unmatched. The CDR3 covers 15 residues. Germline lookup yields CDR1 SGHVS and CDR2 FNYEAQ. CDR3 nucleotide sequence: TGTGCCAGCAGCTTAGATGACAGGGGCCCCTACGAGCAGTACTTC. This translates into CASSLDDRGPYEQYF.

V and J are TRBV7-6 and TRBJ2-3, with TRBD2 matching over 13 bases. The CDR3 is 16 amino acids. Germline CDR1 SGHVS, CDR2 FNYEAQ. The V gene end was trimmed by 4 bases and the J gene end by 8 bases; junction bases not matched to a gene: 9. CDR3 region: CASSSTSGGPLGTQYF. In nucleotides, the CDR3 is TGTGCCAGCAGCTCGACTAGCGGGGGGCCCCTGGGTACGCAGTATTTT. Combining the CDR3 with reference TRBV7-6 and TRBJ2-3 gives the whole variable domain GAGVSQSPRYKVTKRGQDVALRCDPISGHVSLYWYRQALGQGPEFLTYFNYEAQQDKSGLPNDRFSAERPEGSISTLTIQRTEQRDSAMYRCASSSTSGGPLGTQYFGPGTRLTVL.

The gene calls are TRBV9 and TRBJ1-1; D gene ambiguous. Germline CDR1 is SGDLS and CDR2 is YYNGEE. The V and J ends lost 3 bases and 4 bases respectively, with 19 bases between them. The CDR3 is 16 residues long. The CDR3 bases are TGTGCCAGCAGCGCCCCGCCAGGCGCCTTAGGCACTGAAGCTTTCTTT. Translated, it gives CASSAPPGALGTEAFF.

V gene TRBV18 combines with J gene TRBJ2-7, with D possibly TRBD1 on 5 matching bases. Germline CDR1 and CDR2: KGHSH and LQKENI. This CDR3 has 14 amino acids. Trimming stripped 5 bases from V and 2 bases from J, with 13 bases between. The CDR3 DNA sequence: TGTGCCAGCTCAGCCGACAGTGAGACCTACGAGCAGTACTTC. Translation: CASSADSETYEQYF.

The chain has TRBV6-5 and TRBJ2-7; TRBD1 is a possible D gene (6 bases). The germline V gene has CDR1 MNHEY and CDR2 SVGAGI. V shed 5 bases and J shed 3 bases, with 14 bases lying between them. The CDR3 consists of 14 residues. The CDR3 spells CASSNLGGFYEQYF. CDR3 in DNA: TGTGCCAGCAGTAACCTAGGGGGATTCTACGAGCAGTACTTC.

The chain combines TRBV11-2 with TRBJ1-4; D remains unclear. The CDR3 contains 13 residues. V lost 4 bases and J lost 6, with 9 bases in between. In germline, CDR1 is SGHAT, CDR2 FQNNGV. This CDR3 reads CASSYLSDEKLFF. The CDR3 nucleotides read TGTGCCAGCAGCTACCTGTCGGATGAAAAACTGTTTTTT.

This chain joins TRBV7-9 and TRBJ2-1; tentative D call: TRBD2 (5 bases). Germline CDR1 reads SEHNR; CDR2 reads FQNEAQ (reference sequence). The CDR3 has 15 amino acids. The V gene lost 7 bases and the J gene lost 1 base, with 14 bases spanning the gap. CDR3 loop: CASTPMTGSYNEQFF. In DNA form, the CDR3 reads TGTGCCAGCACGCCCATGACGGGATCCTACAATGAGCAGTTCTTC.

This rearrangement joins TRBV18 to TRBJ2-7; D remains ambiguous. The V and J ends lost 0 bases and 2 bases respectively, with 11 bases between them. There are 15 residues in the CDR3. Germline V gene data show CDR1 as KGHSH and CDR2 as LQKENI. The CDR3 protein is CASSPPATSTYEQYF. The CDR3 bases are TGTGCCAGCTCACCACCGGCGACAAGCACCTACGAGCAGTACTTC.